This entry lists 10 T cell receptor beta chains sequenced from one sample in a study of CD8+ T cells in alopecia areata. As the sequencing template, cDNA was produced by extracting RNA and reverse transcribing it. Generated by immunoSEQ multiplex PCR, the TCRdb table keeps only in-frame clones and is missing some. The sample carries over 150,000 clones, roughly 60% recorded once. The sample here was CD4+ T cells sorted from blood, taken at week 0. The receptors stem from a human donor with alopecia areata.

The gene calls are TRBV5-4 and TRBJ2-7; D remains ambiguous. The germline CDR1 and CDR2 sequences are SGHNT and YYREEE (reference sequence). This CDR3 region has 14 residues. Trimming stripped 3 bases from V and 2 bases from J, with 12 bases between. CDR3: CASSSEDRPYEQYF. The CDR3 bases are TGTGCCAGCAGCTCGGAAGACCGGCCCTACGAGCAGTACTTC.

The CDR3 is CASSLRAQETQYF. In nucleotides, the CDR3 is TGCGCCAGCAGCCTTCGAGCTCAAGAGACCCAGTACTTC. The V call is TRBV5-1, the J call TRBJ2-5; D remains ambiguous. Trimming shortened V by 4 bases and J by 2 bases, and 9 bases separated the two germline ends. Germline-derived CDR1 and CDR2 are SGHRS and YFSETQ. This CDR3 spans 13 amino acids.

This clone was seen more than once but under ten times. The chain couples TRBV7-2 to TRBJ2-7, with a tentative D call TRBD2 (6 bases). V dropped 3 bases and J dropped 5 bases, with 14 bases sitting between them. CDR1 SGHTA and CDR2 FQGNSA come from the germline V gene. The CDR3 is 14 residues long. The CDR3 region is CASSFGGSSHEQYF. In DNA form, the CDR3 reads TGTGCCAGCAGCTTCGGAGGGAGTAGCCACGAGCAGTACTTC.

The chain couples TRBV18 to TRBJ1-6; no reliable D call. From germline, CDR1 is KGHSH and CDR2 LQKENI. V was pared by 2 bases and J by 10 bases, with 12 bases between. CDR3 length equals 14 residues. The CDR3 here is CASSPAREGSPLHF. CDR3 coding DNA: TGTGCCAGCTCACCAGCGAGGGAAGGCTCACCCCTCCACTTT.

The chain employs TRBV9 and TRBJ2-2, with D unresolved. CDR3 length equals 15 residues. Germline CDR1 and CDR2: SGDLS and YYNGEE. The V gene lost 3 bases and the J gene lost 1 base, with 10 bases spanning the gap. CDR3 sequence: CASSAYTGNTGELFF. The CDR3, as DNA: TGTGCCAGCAGCGCCTATACCGGGAACACCGGGGAGCTGTTTTTT.

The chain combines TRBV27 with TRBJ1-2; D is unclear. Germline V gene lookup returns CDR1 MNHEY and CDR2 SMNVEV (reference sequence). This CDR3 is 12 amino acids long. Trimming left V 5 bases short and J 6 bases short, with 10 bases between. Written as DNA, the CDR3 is TGTGCCAGCAGTGGAGGTTTAGATGGCTACACCTTC. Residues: CASSGGLDGYTF.

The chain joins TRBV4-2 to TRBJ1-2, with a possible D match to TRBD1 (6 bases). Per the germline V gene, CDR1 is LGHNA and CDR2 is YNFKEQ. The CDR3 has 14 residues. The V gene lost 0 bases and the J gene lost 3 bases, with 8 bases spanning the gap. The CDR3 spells CASSQDSGDYGYTF. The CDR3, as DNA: TGTGCCAGCAGCCAAGATTCAGGGGACTATGGCTACACCTTC.

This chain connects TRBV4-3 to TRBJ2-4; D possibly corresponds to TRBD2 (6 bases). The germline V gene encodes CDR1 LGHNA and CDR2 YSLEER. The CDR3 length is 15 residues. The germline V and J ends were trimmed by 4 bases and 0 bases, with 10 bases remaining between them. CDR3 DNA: TGCGCCAGCAGCCCGGGGACTCTAGCCAAAAACATTCAGTACTTC. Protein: CASSPGTLAKNIQYF.

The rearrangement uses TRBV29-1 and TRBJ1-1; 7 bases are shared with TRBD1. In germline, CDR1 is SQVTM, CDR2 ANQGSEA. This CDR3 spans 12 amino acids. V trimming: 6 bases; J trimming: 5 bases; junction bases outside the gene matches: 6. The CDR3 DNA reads TGCAGCGTCCTACAGGGGATGACTGAAGCTTTCTTT. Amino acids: CSVLQGMTEAFF.

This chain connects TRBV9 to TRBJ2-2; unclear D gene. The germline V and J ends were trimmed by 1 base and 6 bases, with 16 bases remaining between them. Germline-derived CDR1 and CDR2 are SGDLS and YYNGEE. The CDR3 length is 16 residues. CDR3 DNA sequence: TGTGCCAGCAGCGTAATGCAAGGCGATTTAGCCGGGGAGCTGTTTTTT. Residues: CASSVMQGDLAGELFF.